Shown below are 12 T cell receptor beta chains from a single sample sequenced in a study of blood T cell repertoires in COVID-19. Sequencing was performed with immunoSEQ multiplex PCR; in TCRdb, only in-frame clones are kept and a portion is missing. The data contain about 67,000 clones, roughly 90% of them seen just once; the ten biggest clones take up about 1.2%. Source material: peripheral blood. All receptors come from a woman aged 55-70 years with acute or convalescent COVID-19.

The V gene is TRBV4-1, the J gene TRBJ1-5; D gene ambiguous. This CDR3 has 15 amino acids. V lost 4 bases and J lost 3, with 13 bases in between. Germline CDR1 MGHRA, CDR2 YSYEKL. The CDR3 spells CASSLTKTYNQPQHF. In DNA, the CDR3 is TGCGCCAGCAGCCTCACAAAGACTTACAATCAGCCCCAGCATTTT.

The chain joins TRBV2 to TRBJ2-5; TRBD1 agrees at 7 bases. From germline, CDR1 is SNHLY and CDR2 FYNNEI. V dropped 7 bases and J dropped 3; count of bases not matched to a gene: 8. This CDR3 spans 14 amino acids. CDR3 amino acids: CASITSGTEETQYF. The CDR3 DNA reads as TGTGCCAGCATCACTTCCGGGACAGAAGAGACCCAGTACTTC. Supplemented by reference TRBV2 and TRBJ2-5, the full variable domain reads EPEVTQTPSHQVTQMGQEVILRCVPISNHLYFYWYRQILGQKVEFLVSFYNNEISEKSEIFDDQFSVERPDGSNFTLKIRSTKLEDSAMYFCASITSGTEETQYFGPGTRLLVL.

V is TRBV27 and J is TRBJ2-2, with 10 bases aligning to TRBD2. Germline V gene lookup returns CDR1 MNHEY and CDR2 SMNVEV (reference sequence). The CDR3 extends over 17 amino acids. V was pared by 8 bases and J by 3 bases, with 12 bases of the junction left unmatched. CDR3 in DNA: TGTGCCAGCCCCTCCAAGCTAGCGGGAGATCACACCGGGGAGCTGTTTTTT. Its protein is CASPSKLAGDHTGELFF.

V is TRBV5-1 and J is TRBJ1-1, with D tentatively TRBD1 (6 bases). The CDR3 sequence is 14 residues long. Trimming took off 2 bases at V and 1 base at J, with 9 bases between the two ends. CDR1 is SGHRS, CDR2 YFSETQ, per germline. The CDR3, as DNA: TGCGCCAGCAGCTTTCGGGGGGCGAACACTGAAGCTTTCTTT. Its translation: CASSFRGANTEAFF.

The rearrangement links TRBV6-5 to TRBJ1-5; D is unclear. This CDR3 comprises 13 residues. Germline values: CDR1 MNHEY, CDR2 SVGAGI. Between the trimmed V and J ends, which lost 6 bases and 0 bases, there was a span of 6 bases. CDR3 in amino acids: CASSGGSNQPQHF. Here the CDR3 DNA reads TGTGCCAGCAGCGGTGGTAGCAATCAGCCCCAGCATTTT.

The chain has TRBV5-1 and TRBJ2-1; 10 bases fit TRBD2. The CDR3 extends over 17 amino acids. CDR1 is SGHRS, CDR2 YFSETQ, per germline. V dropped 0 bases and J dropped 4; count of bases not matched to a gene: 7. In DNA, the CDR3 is TGCGCCAGCAGCTTGGAGGCTAGCGGGGGCCTTTACAATGAGCAGTTCTTC. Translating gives CASSLEASGGLYNEQFF. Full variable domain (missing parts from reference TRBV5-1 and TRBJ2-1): KAGVTQTPRYLIKTRGQQVTLSCSPISGHRSVSWYQQTPGQGLQFLFEYFSETQRNKGNFPGRFSGRQFSNSRSEMNVSTLELGDSALYLCASSLEASGGLYNEQFFGPGTRLTVL.

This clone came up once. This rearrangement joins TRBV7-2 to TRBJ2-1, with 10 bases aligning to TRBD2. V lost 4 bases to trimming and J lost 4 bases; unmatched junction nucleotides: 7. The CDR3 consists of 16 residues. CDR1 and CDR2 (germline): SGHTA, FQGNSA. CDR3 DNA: TGTGCCAGCAGCTCACCGGGACTAGCGAGATACAATGAGCAGTTCTTC. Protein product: CASSSPGLARYNEQFF.

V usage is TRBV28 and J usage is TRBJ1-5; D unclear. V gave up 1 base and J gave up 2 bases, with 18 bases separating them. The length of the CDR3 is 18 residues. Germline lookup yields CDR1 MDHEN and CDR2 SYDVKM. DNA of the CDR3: TGTGCCAGCAGTTTATACGCATTTCGCGCCGTGGGCAATCAGCCCCAGCATTTT. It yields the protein CASSLYAFRAVGNQPQHF.

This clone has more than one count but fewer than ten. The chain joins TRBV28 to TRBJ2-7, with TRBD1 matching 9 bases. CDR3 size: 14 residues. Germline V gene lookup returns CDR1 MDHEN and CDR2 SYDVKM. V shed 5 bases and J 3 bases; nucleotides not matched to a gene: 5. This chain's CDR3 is CASSLRQGVYEQYV. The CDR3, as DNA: TGTGCCAGCAGTCTCCGACAGGGGGTCTACGAGCAGTACGTC.

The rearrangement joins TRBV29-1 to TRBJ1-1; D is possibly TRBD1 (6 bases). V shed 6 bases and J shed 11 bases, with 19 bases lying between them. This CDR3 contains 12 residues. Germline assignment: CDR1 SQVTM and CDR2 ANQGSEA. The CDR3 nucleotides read TGCAGCGTGCCAGACAGGAACGGACGCGCTTTCTTT. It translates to CSVPDRNGRAFF.

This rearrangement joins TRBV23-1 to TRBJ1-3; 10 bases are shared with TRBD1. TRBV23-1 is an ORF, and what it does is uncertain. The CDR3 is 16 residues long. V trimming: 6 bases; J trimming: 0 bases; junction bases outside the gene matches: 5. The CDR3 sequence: CASSIRDRGSGNTIYF. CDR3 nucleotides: TGCGCCAGCAGCATCCGGGACAGGGGCTCTGGAAACACCATATATTTT.

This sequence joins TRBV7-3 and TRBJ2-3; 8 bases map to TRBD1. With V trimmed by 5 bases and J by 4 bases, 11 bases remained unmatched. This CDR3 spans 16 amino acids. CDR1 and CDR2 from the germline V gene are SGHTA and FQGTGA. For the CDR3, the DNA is TGTGCCAGCAGCCCCCCCGGGACAGGAGCAGCAGATACGCAGTATTTT. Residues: CASSPPGTGAADTQYF.